The present TCR beta chain was sequenced within a study of blood T cells in healthy people across ages. Together with a sample-barcoded 5' primer, a J-beta primer mix was included in a second PCR lasting about 6 to 11 cycles. TCRdb used MiXCR to reprocess the 5' RACE reads, holding one entry per CDR3 protein. The table includes some 850,000 distinct CDR3 sequences, 20% to 30% detected once. CDR3 length: 16 amino acids. V dropped 2 bases and J dropped 0 bases, with 11 bases sitting between them. Per germline, CDR1 KGHSH and CDR2 LQKENI. The data were also submitted as part of a second study, on T cells of mothers and their children.

What was sequenced was blood. The chain carries TRBV18 and TRBJ2-1; perhaps D is TRBD1 or TRBD2 (5 bases each). The clonotype comes from a boy younger than 18 in good health. In nucleotides, the CDR3 is TGTGCCAGCTCACCAGGGGGTTCCAGCTCCTACAATGAGCAGTTCTTC. Residues: CASSPGGSSSYNEQFF.